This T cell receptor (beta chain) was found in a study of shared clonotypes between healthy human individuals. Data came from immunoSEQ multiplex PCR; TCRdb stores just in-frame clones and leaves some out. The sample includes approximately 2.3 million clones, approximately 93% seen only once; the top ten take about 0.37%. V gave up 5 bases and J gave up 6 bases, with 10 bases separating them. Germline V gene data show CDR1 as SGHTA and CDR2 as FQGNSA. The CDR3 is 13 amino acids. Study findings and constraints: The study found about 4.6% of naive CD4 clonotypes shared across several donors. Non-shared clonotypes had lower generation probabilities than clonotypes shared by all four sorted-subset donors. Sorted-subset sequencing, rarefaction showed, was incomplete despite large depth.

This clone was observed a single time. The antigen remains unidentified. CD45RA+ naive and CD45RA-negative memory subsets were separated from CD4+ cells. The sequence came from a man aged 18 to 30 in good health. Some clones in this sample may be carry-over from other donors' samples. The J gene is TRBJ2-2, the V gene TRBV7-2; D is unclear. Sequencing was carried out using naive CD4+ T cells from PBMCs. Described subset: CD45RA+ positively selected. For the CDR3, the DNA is TGTGCCAGCAGCCTCCGGACGGCCGGGGAGCTGTTTTTT. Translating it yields CASSLRTAGELFF.